These T cell receptor beta chains were read from a single sample in a study of blood T cell repertoires in COVID-19. Assay: immunoSEQ multiplex PCR; the TCRdb copy retains only in-frame clones and omits some. The sample lists approximately 210,000 clones; around 85% were seen once. Material for sequencing was peripheral blood. The receptors here all came from a human donor in a cohort sampled during active COVID-19. The CDR3 runs from the conserved cysteine through the conserved F or W. A D gene is named only where the DNA matches it firmly. Rows give clone size only sometimes, using once, few, many, or a class for an expanded clone.

J gene | D gene | V gene | clone size | CDR3 protein | CDR3 DNA
TRBJ2-1 | TRBD1 | TRBV4-2 | . | CASSQSDRGSYNEQFF | TGTGCCAGCAGCCAATCTGACAGGGGATCCTACAATGAGCAGTTCTTC
TRBJ1-2 | TRBD1 | TRBV4-1 | . | CASSQAGQGNYGYTF | TGCGCCAGCAGCCAAGCCGGACAGGGTAACTATGGCTACACCTTC
TRBJ2-1 | TRBD2 | TRBV10-3 | . | CAIKGGKREGRTNNEQFF | TGTGCCATCAAAGGAGGGAAGCGGGAGGGCCGGACAAACAATGAGCAGTTCTTC
TRBJ2-3 | TRBD2 | TRBV9 | . | CASSVGAGGPVDTQYF | TGTGCCAGCAGCGTAGGAGCGGGAGGGCCCGTAGATACGCAGTATTTT
TRBJ2-7 | . | TRBV5-1 | . | CASRGTSSYEQYF | TGCGCCAGCAGGGGCACTTCATCCTACGAGCAGTACTTC
TRBJ2-7 | . | TRBV30 | . | CAWSRQGISEQYF | TGTGCCTGGAGTAGGCAGGGGATCAGCGAGCAGTACTTC
TRBJ2-7 | . | TRBV7-2 | . | CASSLAGLRGKYEQYF | TGTGCCAGCAGCTTAGCGGGGCTACGGGGGAAGTACGAGCAGTACTTC
TRBJ2-5 | TRBD1 | TRBV19 | . | CASSIGNRGLETQYF | TGTGCCAGTAGTATAGGCAACAGGGGGCTGGAGACCCAGTACTTC
TRBJ1-1 | . | TRBV7-9 | few | CASSSRDLNTEAFF | TGTGCCAGCAGCTCGCGGGACTTGAACACTGAAGCTTTCTTT
TRBJ1-2 | TRBD1 | TRBV6-2/TRBV6-3 | . | CASSYRDRGHYGYTF | TGTGCCAGCAGTTACCGGGACAGGGGGCACTATGGCTACACCTTC
TRBJ1-1 | TRBD1 | TRBV30 | once | CAWNGQVNTEAFF | TGTGCCTGGAACGGACAGGTGAACACTGAAGCTTTCTTT
TRBJ1-3 | . | TRBV18 | few | CASSPKGVGNTIYF | TGTGCCAGCTCACCAAAAGGGGTTGGAAACACCATATATTTT
TRBJ2-1 | TRBD2 | TRBV6-5 | once | CASSTSGSIYNEQFF | TGTGCCAGTTCGACTAGCGGGAGCATCTACAATGAGCAGTTCTTC
TRBJ2-3 | TRBD2 | TRBV19 | once | CASSILLAGGPEDTQYF | TGTGCCAGTAGTATCCTACTAGCGGGAGGGCCGGAAGATACGCAGTATTTT
TRBJ1-1 | . | TRBV9 | few | CASSVGSGGMNTEAFF | TGTGCCAGCAGCGTAGGGTCTGGGGGGATGAACACTGAAGCTTTCTTT
TRBJ2-3 | TRBD2 | TRBV7-2 | . | CASSRGGYTDTQYF | TGTGCCAGTAGCCGCGGGGGGTACACAGATACGCAGTATTTT
TRBJ1-2 | . | TRBV19 | . | CASRDPGHNGYTF | TGTGCCAGTAGAGATCCGGGACACAATGGCTACACCTTC
TRBJ2-3 | TRBD1 | TRBV9 | . | CASSVTGATDTQYF | TGTGCCAGCAGCGTAACAGGGGCCACAGATACGCAGTATTTT
TRBJ2-7 | TRBD2 | TRBV19 | . | CASSITSGSYEQYF | TGTGCCAGTAGTATAACTAGCGGGAGCTACGAGCAGTACTTC
TRBJ2-1 | TRBD2 | TRBV7-9 | . | CASSWASGPEGQFF | TGTGCCAGCAGCTGGGCTAGCGGGCCCGAGGGGCAGTTCTTC
TRBJ2-5 | TRBD2 | TRBV7-3 | . | CASSPGLAGETQYF | TGTGCCAGCAGCCCGGGACTAGCGGGAGAGACCCAGTACTTC
TRBJ2-2 | . | TRBV5-5 | . | CASSSRTLNTGELFF | TGTGCCAGCAGCTCCCGGACACTCAACACCGGGGAGCTGTTTTTT
TRBJ2-7 | TRBD2 | TRBV5-4 | . | CASSLTAGGVYEQYF | TGTGCCAGCAGCTTGACGGCGGGAGGAGTTTACGAGCAGTACTTC
TRBJ1-5 | TRBD1 | TRBV11-2 | . | CASSLAPRGRRGQPQHF | TGTGCCAGCAGCTTAGCTCCCAGGGGGCGCAGAGGTCAGCCCCAGCATTTT
TRBJ2-2 | . | TRBV9 | . | CASSVDPSSTGELFF | TGTGCCAGCAGCGTAGATCCTAGCAGCACCGGGGAGCTGTTTTTT
TRBJ2-7 | . | TRBV7-2 | . | CASSLTPVIAYEQYF | TGTGCCAGCAGCTTAACTCCGGTGATTGCCTACGAGCAGTACTTC
TRBJ2-4 | TRBD1 | TRBV6-4 | few | CASRTGAQCTIAKNIQYF | TGTGCCAGCAGGACAGGGGCGCAATGTACAATAGCCAAAAACATTCAGTACTTC
TRBJ2-1 | . | TRBV6-5 | . | CAGSPRAAGQDEQFF | TGTGCCGGGAGCCCCCGGGCTGCGGGGCAGGATGAGCAGTTCTTC
TRBJ2-5 | . | TRBV6-6 | . | CASSYSSQETQYF | TGTGCCAGCAGTTACTCTAGCCAAGAGACCCAGTACTTC
TRBJ1-1 | TRBD1 | TRBV27 | . | CASRTTGGFSEAFF | TGTGCCAGCAGGACGACAGGGGGCTTCTCTGAAGCTTTCTTT
TRBJ2-7 | TRBD1 | TRBV18 | . | CASSVNRGLYEQYF | TGTGCCAGCTCCGTGAACAGGGGGCTTTACGAGCAGTACTTC
TRBJ1-2 | TRBD1 | TRBV28 | . | CASSLDSGQGKAYGYTF | TGTGCCAGCAGTTTAGATAGCGGACAGGGAAAGGCCTATGGCTACACCTTC
TRBJ1-5 | . | TRBV7-2 | . | CASSFGQRNQPQHF | TGTGCCAGCAGCTTTGGACAGCGCAATCAGCCCCAGCATTTT
TRBJ2-7 | TRBD1 | TRBV11-3 | . | CASSSGQGAHEQYF | TGTGCCAGCAGCTCGGGACAGGGGGCCCACGAGCAGTACTTC
TRBJ1-1 | TRBD1 | TRBV29-1 | . | CSVVPRAGGDAGAFF | TGCAGCGTTGTCCCCCGCGCAGGGGGCGACGCGGGGGCTTTCTTT
TRBJ2-7 | . | TRBV5-4 | . | CASSFPGQYYEQYF | TGTGCCAGCAGCTTTCCTGGGCAGTACTACGAGCAGTACTTC
TRBJ2-1 | . | TRBV7-9 | . | CASSGLPETPSYNEQFF | TGTGCCAGCAGCGGACTACCCGAAACCCCCTCCTACAATGAGCAGTTCTTC
TRBJ1-1 | . | TRBV5-1 | . | CASGSLKTEAFF | TGCGCCAGCGGCAGTTTAAAGACTGAAGCTTTCTTT
TRBJ2-7 | . | TRBV9 | . | CASSVGGRSSYEQYF | TGTGCCAGCAGCGTAGGAGGTCGGAGCTCCTACGAGCAGTACTTC
TRBJ2-6 | . | TRBV20-1 | . | CSASRTFLSGANVLTF | TGCAGTGCTAGTCGGACTTTCCTCTCTGGGGCCAACGTCCTGACTTTC
TRBJ1-4 | TRBD1 | TRBV6-6 | . | CASSYRDRTDEKLFF | TGTGCCAGCAGTTACAGGGACAGGACAGATGAAAAACTGTTTTTT
TRBJ1-2 | TRBD1 | TRBV25-1 | . | CASSQTGVPYGYTF | TGTGCCAGCAGTCAAACAGGGGTGCCCTATGGCTACACCTTC
TRBJ1-2 | . | TRBV29-1 | . | CSVGGGTANYGYTF | TGCAGCGTTGGAGGCGGGACCGCTAACTATGGCTACACCTTC
TRBJ1-2 | . | TRBV6-6 | . | CASSDAGYGYTF | TGTGCCAGCAGTGACGCCGGGTATGGCTACACCTTC
TRBJ1-2 | . | TRBV4-3 | . | CASGHRDRYGYTF | TGCGCCAGCGGACACAGGGATAGATATGGCTACACCTTC
TRBJ2-7 | TRBD1 | TRBV10-2 | . | CASRDRAYEQYF | TGCGCCAGTCGGGACAGGGCCTACGAGCAGTACTTC
TRBJ1-1 | TRBD1 | TRBV6-2/TRBV6-3 | . | CASSIDRGTEAFF | TGTGCCAGCAGTATCGACAGGGGAACTGAAGCTTTCTTT
TRBJ1-2 | . | TRBV30 | . | CAWSGGARDYGYTF | TGTGCCTGGAGTGGTGGCGCGAGGGACTATGGCTACACCTTC
TRBJ1-5 | . | TRBV24-1 | . | CATSDSGNQPQHF | TGTGCCACCAGTGATTCAGGGAATCAGCCCCAGCATTTT
TRBJ1-1 | . | TRBV4-2 | . | CASSPRVTNTEAFF | TGTGCCAGCAGCCCCCGGGTGACGAACACTGAAGCTTTCTTT